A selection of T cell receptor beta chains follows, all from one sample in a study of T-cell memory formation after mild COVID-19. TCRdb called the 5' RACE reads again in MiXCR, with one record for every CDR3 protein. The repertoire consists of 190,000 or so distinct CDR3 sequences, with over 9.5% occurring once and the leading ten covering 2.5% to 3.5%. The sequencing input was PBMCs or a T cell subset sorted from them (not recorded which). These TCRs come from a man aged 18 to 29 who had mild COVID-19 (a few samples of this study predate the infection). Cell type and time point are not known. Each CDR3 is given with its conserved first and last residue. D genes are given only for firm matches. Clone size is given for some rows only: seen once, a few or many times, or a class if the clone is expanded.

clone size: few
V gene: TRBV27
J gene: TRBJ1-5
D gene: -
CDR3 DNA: TGTGCCAGCTCCGGGGGGGGTAGTAATCAGCCCCAGCATTTT
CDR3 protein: CASSGGGSNQPQHF

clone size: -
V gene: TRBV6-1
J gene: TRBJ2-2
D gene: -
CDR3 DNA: TGTGCCAGCAGTGAAGGGGCTCAGGGCACCGGGGAGCTGTTTTTT
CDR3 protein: CASSEGAQGTGELFF

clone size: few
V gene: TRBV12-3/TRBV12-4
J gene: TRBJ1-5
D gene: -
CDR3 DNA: TGTGCCAGCAGCTTCTGGGGAGATCGGCAGCCCCAGCATTTT
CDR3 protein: CASSFWGDRQPQHF

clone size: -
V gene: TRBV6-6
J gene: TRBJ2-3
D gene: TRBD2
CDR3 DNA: TGTTCCAGCATGGTAGCGGGGGGGCGATATACGCAGTATTTT
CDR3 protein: CSSMVAGGRYTQYF

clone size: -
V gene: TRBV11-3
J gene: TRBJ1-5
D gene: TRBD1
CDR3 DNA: TGTGCCAGCAGCTTAGTCGCGGTCACGGGACAGGACAATCAGCCCCAGCATTTT
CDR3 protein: CASSLVAVTGQDNQPQHF

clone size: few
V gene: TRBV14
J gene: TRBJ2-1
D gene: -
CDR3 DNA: TGTGCCAGCAGACGGGGTCCAAACAAGCAGTTCTTC
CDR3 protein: CASRRGPNKQFF

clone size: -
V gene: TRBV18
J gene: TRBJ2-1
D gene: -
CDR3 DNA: TGTGCCAGCTCCCCCAGTGGCGAGCTTGAGCAGTTCTTC
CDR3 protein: CASSPSGELEQFF

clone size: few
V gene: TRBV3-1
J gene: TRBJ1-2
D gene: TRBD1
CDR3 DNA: TGTGCCAGCAGCCGGGGGACAGGGGCCGGCTATGGCTACACCTTC
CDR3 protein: CASSRGTGAGYGYTF

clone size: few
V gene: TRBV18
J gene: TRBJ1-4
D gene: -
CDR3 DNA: TGTGCCAGCTCACCACCAGGGGAGAGGTGGGAAAAACTGTTTTTT
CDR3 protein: CASSPPGERWEKLFF

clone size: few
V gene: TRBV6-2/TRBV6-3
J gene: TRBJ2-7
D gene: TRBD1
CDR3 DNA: TGTGCCAGCAGTTCCTTCGGGACAGGGTATAGCGAGCAGTACTTC
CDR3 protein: CASSSFGTGYSEQYF

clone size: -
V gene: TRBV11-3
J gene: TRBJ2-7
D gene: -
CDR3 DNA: TGTGCCAGCAGCTTTGGGGCAGGGAGCTACGAGCAGTACTTC
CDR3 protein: CASSFGAGSYEQYF

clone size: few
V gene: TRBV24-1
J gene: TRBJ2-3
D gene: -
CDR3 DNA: TGTGCCACCAGTGGGACTTACACAGATACGCAGTATTTT
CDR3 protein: CATSGTYTDTQYF

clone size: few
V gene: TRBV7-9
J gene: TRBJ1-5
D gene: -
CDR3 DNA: TGTGCCAGCAGCTCAGGGACGGTGGACAATCAGCCCCAGCATTTT
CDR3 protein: CASSSGTVDNQPQHF

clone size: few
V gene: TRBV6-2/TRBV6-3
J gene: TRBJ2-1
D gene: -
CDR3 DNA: TGTGCCAGCAGGCGACAGGACTCCTACAATGAGCAGTTCTTC
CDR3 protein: CASRRQDSYNEQFF

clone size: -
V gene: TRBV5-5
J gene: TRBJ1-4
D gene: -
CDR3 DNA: TGTGCCAGCAGCTTGATGGGGGTGGAAAAACTGTTTTTT
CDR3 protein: CASSLMGVEKLFF

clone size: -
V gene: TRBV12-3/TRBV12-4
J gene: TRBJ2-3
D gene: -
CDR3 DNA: TGTGCCAGCCTAGTTGCAGATACGCAGTATTTT
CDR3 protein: CASLVADTQYF